This T cell receptor beta chain was obtained from a study of T cells in Graves' hyperthyroidism and ophthalmopathy. About the research overall: Prior to any treatment, at the point of initial diagnosis, peripheral blood was collected. General observations from the study: Stable hyperthyroidism was separated from ophthalmopathy by a model based on 13 V-J features.

Concerning this clonotype itself: The antigen is not known.

J lost 4 bases, V lost 7 bases, and 5 bases had no gene match. The germline CDR1 and CDR2 sequences are MGHDK and SYGVNS. The CDR3 length is 14 residues. Hyperthyroidism of Graves' type that showed no ophthalmopathy progression within 18 months was stable. PBMCs were collected from an approximately 9.3 ml volume of fresh peripheral blood. Regions amplified from RNA transcripts were the TCR beta CDR3 regions. The study used the HTBI primer set for a first-round RT-PCR of the TCR CDR3. TCRdb ran MiXCR on the multiplex PCR reads and lists one entry per CDR3 protein. The table includes approximately 560,000 distinct CDR3 sequences, 15% to 18% detected once.

The chain joins TRBV25-1 to TRBJ2-3; 10 nucleotides agree with TRBD2. The clonotype was recovered from a woman in her twenties or thirties with Graves' hyperthyroidism. The sample taken for sequencing was blood. CDR3 region: CASTSGSGADTQYF. The CDR3 DNA reads as TGTGCCAGCACTAGCGGGAGCGGCGCAGATACGCAGTATTTT.